This T cell receptor beta chain was identified during a study of T cell responses to AZD1222 COVID-19 vaccine. Germline CDR1 is MDHEN and CDR2 is SYDVKM. The CDR3 sequence is 14 residues long. V dropped 3 bases and J dropped 5; count of bases not matched to a gene: 5. Study observations and caveats: The sample set comprised mostly white British donors with more females, and clonal diversity was possibly underestimated.

A note on this clone: Its antigen is undetermined.

This table comes from immunoSEQ multiplex PCR, and its TCRdb copy is limited to in-frame clones, with some not included. The repertoire has 95,000 to 150,000 clones, about 90% of them found once; the top ten carry less than 6.5%. This clonotype was obtained from an adult in good health. V usage is TRBV28 and J usage is TRBJ2-7; TRBD1 matches at 9 bases. This specimen was peripheral blood, taken on day 0 of AZD1222 vaccination. The CDR3 DNA sequence: TGTGCCAGCAGTTTCGGGACAGGGTCCCACGAGCAGTACTTC. Amino acid sequence: CASSFGTGSHEQYF. Based on the CDR3 plus reference TRBV28 and TRBJ2-7, the full variable domain is DVKVTQSSRYLVKRTGEKVFLECVQDMDHENMFWYRQDPGLGLRLIYFSYDVKMKEKGDIPEGYSVSREKKERFSLILESASTNQTSMYLCASSFGTGSHEQYFGPGTRLTVT.